Listed here is a single T cell receptor (beta chain). These data come from a study of blood T cell repertoires in COVID-19. Study details: Italy, Spain and the United States were the sources of the convalescent and acute COVID-19 samples.

Clones were sequenced by immunoSEQ multiplex PCR, and TCRdb holds only the in-frame ones, with some missing. The sample shows 62,000 or so clones, 85% to 90% of them seen only once. Trimming shortened V by 8 bases and J by 2 bases, and 7 bases separated the two germline ends. The CDR3 loop spans 11 amino acids. Germline lookup yields CDR1 SEHNR and CDR2 FQNEAQ (reference sequence). This clonotype was obtained from a man in his fifties or sixties with acute or convalescent COVID-19. Sequenced material: peripheral blood. This rearrangement joins TRBV7-9 to TRBJ2-7, with no clear D. Here the CDR3 DNA reads TGTGCCAGCGCACTGACCTACGAGCAGTACTTC. It translates to CASALTYEQYF.